A selection of T cell receptor delta chains follows, all from one sample in a study of gamma-delta chains in newborns, infants, children. TCRdb processed the reads again with the CATT caller. The sample carries roughly 15,000 delta-chain clones, 7.3% recorded once. Sequencing was carried out using blood. The receptors here all came from a child who was a newborn, infant or young child, either healthy, febrile or measles-vaccinated (not recorded which). Both conserved end residues are part of each CDR3. D genes are given only for firm matches. The size entry is marked missing in some rows and otherwise reads once, few, many or a size class.

TRDV2	TRDJ3	.	.	TGTGCCTGTGACGGGGTAACTGGGAGGTCCTGGGACACCCGACAGATGTTTTTC	CACDGVTGRSWDTRQMFF
TRDV2	TRDJ3	few	TRDD3	TGTGCCTGTGACGTACTGGGGGGATACTCCTGGGGCACCCGACAGATGTTTTTC	CACDVLGGYSWGTRQMFF
TRDV2	TRDJ3	few	.	TGTGCCTGTGACATCGCTGGGGTCTCCTGGGACACCCGACAGATGTTTTTC	CACDIAGVSWDTRQMFF
TRDV2	TRDJ2	.	TRDD3	TGTGCCTGTGACACCGTTAGTACTGGGGGATACCAGGGACAACTCTTCTTT	CACDTVSTGGYQGQLFF
TRDV2	TRDJ3	.	TRDD3	TGTGCCTGTGACACGGTACTGGGGAGCTCCTGGGACACCCGACAGATGTTTTTC	CACDTVLGSSWDTRQMFF
TRDV2	TRDJ1	medium-sized	TRDD3	TGTGCCTGTGATTCATTACTGGGGGACACCGATAAACTCATCTTT	CACDSLLGDTDKLIF
TRDV2	TRDJ3	.	TRDD3	TGTGCCTGTGACTCCTTACTGGGGGATACTTCCTGGGACACCCGACAGATGTTTTTC	CACDSLLGDTSWDTRQMFF
TRDV2	TRDJ3	.	TRDD3	TGTGCCTGTGACATACTGGGGGCGTACAGCTCCTGGGACACCCGGCAGATGTTTTTC	CACDILGAYSSWDTRQMFF
TRDV2	TRDJ3	.	.	TGTGCCTGTGACACCTGGGGGCCCCAGTCGTGGGACACCCGACAGATGTTTTTC	CACDTWGPQSWDTRQMFF
TRDV3	TRDJ1	.	.	TGTGCCTTGGGGGAATACACCGATAAACTCATCTTT	CALGEYTDKLIF
TRDV2	TRDJ3	many	.	TGTGCCTGTGACCACAGCTCCTGGGACACCCGACAGATGTTTTTC	CACDHSSWDTRQMFF
TRDV2	TRDJ3	few	TRDD3	TGTGCCTGTGACACCGTACTGGGGATACGGAGCTCCTGGGACACCCGACAGATGTTTTTC	CACDTVLGIRSSWDTRQMFF
TRDV2	TRDJ1	.	.	TGTGCCTGTGACACTGGAGGTCTACGGGTCCCCTATACGGCTAAACTCATCTTT	CACDTGGLRVPYTAKLIF
TRDV2	TRDJ1	few	TRDD3	TGTGCCTGTGACAAAGTACTGGGGGACACCGATAAACTCATCTTT	CACDKVLGDTDKLIF
TRDV2	TRDJ2	few	TRDD3	TGTGCCTGTGACACCGGAGGGAAACTGGGGGATTGGACAGCACAACTCTTCTTT	CACDTGGKLGDWTAQLFF
TRDV2	TRDJ2	.	TRDD3	TGTGCCTGTGACACATTACTGGGGGCCCGAGGACTTCTCGGGCCCCTGACAGCGCAACTCTTCTTT	CACDTLLGARGLLGPLTAQLFF
TRDV2	TRDJ2	.	.	TGTGCCTGTGACTCCGTTGGATACCCGACAGCACAACTCTTCTTT	CACDSVGYPTAQLFF
TRDV2	TRDJ3	.	TRDD3	TGTGCCTGTGACACCGTACTGGGGGTCATTAGCTCCTGGGACACCCGACAGATGTTTTTC	CACDTVLGVISSWDTRQMFF
TRDV2	TRDJ3	few	.	TGTGCCTGTGACGCCCTCTCCTGGGACACCCGACAGATGTTTTTC	CACDALSWDTRQMFF
TRDV2	TRDJ3	.	.	TGTGCCTGTGACGCCGTGGGGGGCAGCTCCTGGGACACCCGACAGATGTTTTTC	CACDAVGGSSWDTRQMFF
TRDV2	TRDJ1	few	TRDD3	TGTGCCTGTGACAAAGTACTGGGGGATACGACCGATAAACTCATCTTT	CACDKVLGDTTDKLIF
TRDV2	TRDJ3	few	.	TGTGCCTGTGACAGGGATCTGGCCAACCCTCCGGGGGACACCCGACAGATGTTTTTC	CACDRDLANPPGDTRQMFF
TRDV2	TRDJ2	few	TRDD3	TGTGCCTGTGACACCTTGGGGGAAGCTTTGACAGCACAGCTCTTCTTT	CACDTLGEALTAQLFF
TRDV2	TRDJ2	few	.	TGTGCCCGTGACATCCTAGTGGGGGGTGCTGCTTTGGCAGCACAACTCTTCTTT	CARDILVGGAALAAQLFF
TRDV2	TRDJ3	few	.	TGTGCCTGTGACACCTGGGGACCCCGCTCCTGGGACACCCGACAGATGTTTTTC	CACDTWGPRSWDTRQMFF
TRDV2	TRDJ3	.	.	TGTGCCTGTGACACCTGGGGACCCCGTACCTGGGACACCCGACAGATGTTTTTC	CACDTWGPRTWDTRQMFF